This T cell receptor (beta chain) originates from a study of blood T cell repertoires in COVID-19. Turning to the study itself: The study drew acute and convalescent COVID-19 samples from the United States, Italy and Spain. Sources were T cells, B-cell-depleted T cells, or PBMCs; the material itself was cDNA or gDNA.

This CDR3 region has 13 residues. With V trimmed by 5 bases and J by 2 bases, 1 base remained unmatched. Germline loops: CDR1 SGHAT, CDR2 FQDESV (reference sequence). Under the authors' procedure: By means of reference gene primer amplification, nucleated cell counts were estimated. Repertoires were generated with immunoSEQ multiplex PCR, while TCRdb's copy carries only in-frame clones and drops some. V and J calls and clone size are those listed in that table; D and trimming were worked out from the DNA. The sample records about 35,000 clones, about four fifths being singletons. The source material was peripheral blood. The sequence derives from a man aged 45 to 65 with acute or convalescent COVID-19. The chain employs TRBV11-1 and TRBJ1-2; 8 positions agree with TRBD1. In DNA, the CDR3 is TGTGCCAGCAGCCGGGACAGGAACTATGGCTACACCTTC. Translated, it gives CASSRDRNYGYTF.